One and the same sample provided the 11 T cell receptor beta chains below, sequenced in a study of control samples from healthy donors and cancer patients. Sequencing was performed with immunoSEQ multiplex PCR; in TCRdb, only in-frame clones are kept and a portion is missing. The sample comprises tens of thousands of clones, about 88% of which are singletons, and roughly 6.9% rests with the top ten. Sequencing input: blood. The receptors here all came from a man between 50 and 59 years old in good health.

The gene calls are TRBV6-6 and TRBJ1-2; D gene uncertain. The CDR3 loop spans 13 amino acids. Trimming left V 6 bases short and J 1 base short, with 9 bases between. The V gene's germline CDR1 is MNHNY and CDR2 SVGAGI (reference sequence). CDR3 nucleotides: TGTGCCAGCAGAAGGGCTCTTAACTATGGCTACACCTTC. Protein: CASRRALNYGYTF.

J is TRBJ2-2 and V is TRBV11-2; D gene unclear. The CDR3 runs to 12 residues. From germline, CDR1 is SGHAT and CDR2 FQNNGV. Trimming shortened V by 5 bases and J by 3 bases, and 4 bases separated the two germline ends. The CDR3 sequence: CASSPDTGELFF. The CDR3 coding sequence is TGTGCCAGCAGCCCCGACACCGGGGAGCTGTTTTTT.

V and J are TRBV15 and TRBJ2-3; D not certain. V gave up 1 base and J gave up 1 base, with 6 bases separating them. This CDR3 is built from 14 residues. Per the germline V gene, CDR1 is LNHNV and CDR2 is YYDKDF (reference sequence). CDR3 sequence reads: CATSRVARTDTQYF. DNA for the CDR3: TGTGCCACCAGCAGAGTGGCACGCACAGATACGCAGTATTTT.

The chain joins TRBV7-6 to TRBJ2-1, with 9 positions matching TRBD1. Germline assignment: CDR1 SGHVS and CDR2 FNYEAQ. The CDR3 contains 15 residues. The trim removed 3 bases at V and 7 bases at J, leaving 7 bases unmatched. In DNA form, the CDR3 reads TGTGCCAGCAGCTTCCCGGGACAGGGTAGTAATGAGCAGTTCTTC. Protein: CASSFPGQGSNEQFF.

The rearrangement joins TRBV9 to TRBJ1-2; D is undetermined. V lost 4 bases to trimming and J lost 6 bases, with 13 bases between them. This CDR3 spans 13 amino acids. Germline V lookup: CDR1 SGDLS, CDR2 YYNGEE. The CDR3 loop is CASSPSGGHGYTF. As DNA, the CDR3 is TGTGCCAGCAGCCCCAGTGGCGGCCATGGCTACACCTTC. The variable domain in full, with the rest retrieved from reference TRBV9 and TRBJ1-2, is DSGVTQTPKHLITATGQRVTLRCSPRSGDLSVYWYQQSLDQGLQFLIQYYNGEERAKGNILERFSAQQFPDLHSELNLSSLELGDSALYFCASSPSGGHGYTFGSGTRLTVV.

The rearrangement uses TRBV7-2 and TRBJ2-7; D ambiguous. The CDR3 is 11 residues long. The V end lost 5 bases, the J end lost 4 bases, and 6 bases lay between the germline ends. Per germline, CDR1 SGHTA and CDR2 FQGNSA. In nucleotides, the CDR3 is TGTGCCAGCAGCCCGCGGTACGAGCAGTACTTC. Amino acid sequence: CASSPRYEQYF.

V gene TRBV7-6 combines with J gene TRBJ2-7; no reliable D call. Trimming took off 5 bases at V and 4 bases at J, with 18 bases between the two ends. Germline V gene sequence: CDR1 SGHVS, CDR2 FNYEAQ. CDR3 length equals 15 residues. As DNA, the CDR3 is TGTGCCAGCAGCGACCGATTTTGGTTGTTGTACGAGCAGTACTTC. This codes for CASSDRFWLLYEQYF.

The rearrangement joins TRBV7-9 to TRBJ2-3; perhaps TRBD1 as D (5 bases). V lost 1 base and J lost 0, with 8 bases in between. Germline V gene sequence: CDR1 SEHNR, CDR2 FQNEAQ (reference sequence). This CDR3 is 15 amino acids long. CDR3 loop: CASSLEGMSTDTQYF. In nucleotides, the CDR3 is TGTGCCAGCAGCTTAGAGGGGATGAGCACAGATACGCAGTATTTT.

This clone was found a few times. This sequence joins TRBV7-8 and TRBJ2-2; TRBD1 aligns across 8 bases. With V trimmed by 5 bases and J by 1 base, 9 bases remained unmatched. CDR3 length: 17 residues. Germline loops: CDR1 SGHVS, CDR2 FQNEAQ. In nucleotides, the CDR3 is TGTGCCAGCAGCCCCATTAGGACAGGGAGGAACACCGGGGAGCTGTTTTTT. Its protein product is CASSPIRTGRNTGELFF.

The chain employs TRBV11-2 and TRBJ2-5; possible D gene TRBD2, 5 bases. The V gene lost 0 bases and the J gene lost 2 bases, with 13 bases spanning the gap. Germline assignment: CDR1 SGHAT and CDR2 FQNNGV. The CDR3 extends over 16 amino acids. This CDR3 is CASSLESGFGQETQYF. The CDR3 bases are TGTGCCAGCAGCTTAGAGTCGGGATTCGGACAAGAGACCCAGTACTTC.

The V and J genes are TRBV24-1 and TRBJ2-7; unclear D gene. CDR1 is KGHDR and CDR2 is SFDVKD in the germline V gene. Trimming took 12 bases from V and 4 from J, leaving 9 bases between them. The CDR3 loop spans 10 amino acids. CDR3 nucleotide sequence: TGTGCCTCCACCCCATACGAGCAGTACTTC. Encoded protein: CASTPYEQYF.